The 4 T cell receptor beta chains below come from one sample, sequenced in a study of breast tumors, draining lymph nodes, adjacent tissues. Breast cancer patients provided tissue from their axillary draining lymph nodes. Using its own MiXCR run on the multiplex PCR reads, TCRdb lists one record per CDR3 protein. The sample holds about 180,000 distinct CDR3 sequences, about 33% seen once. The material sequenced was axillary lymph node tissue. These receptors were taken from a female donor with breast cancer. Some clones in this sample may be carry-over from other donors' samples.

This sequence joins TRBV5-5 and TRBJ2-7; D remains ambiguous. CDR1 and CDR2 from the germline V gene are SGHKS and YYEKEE (reference sequence). The CDR3 has 14 residues. Trimming removed 4 bases at V and 0 bases at J, with 11 bases between. The CDR3 DNA reads as TGTGCCAGCAGCCCTAACCGGGTCTCCTACGAGCAGTACTTC. This encodes CASSPNRVSYEQYF.

In its sample, this clonotype was seen many times. A read error may explain this, as a much larger clone is one base away. J is TRBJ2-5 and V is TRBV5-1; TRBD2 is a possible D gene (6 bases). V lost 0 bases and J lost 5, with 14 bases in between. Germline V gene data show CDR1 as SGHRS and CDR2 as YFSETQ. The length of the CDR3 is 15 residues. The CDR3 reads CASSLGGTAHETQYF. CDR3 DNA: TGCGCCAGCAGCTTGGGGGGGACTGCCCACGAGACCCAGTACTTC. Based on the CDR3 plus reference TRBV5-1 and TRBJ2-5, the full variable domain is KAGVTQTPRYLIKTRGQQVTLSCSPISGHRSVSWYQQTPGQGLQFLFEYFSETQRNKGNFPGRFSGRQFSNSRSEMNVSTLELGDSALYLCASSLGGTAHETQYFGPGTRLLVL.

In its sample, this clonotype was seen many times. This rearrangement joins TRBV4-1 to TRBJ2-6; no clear D. Germline V gene lookup returns CDR1 MGHRA and CDR2 YSYEKL. Trimming took off 1 base at V and 0 bases at J, with 10 bases between the two ends. The CDR3 totals 17 residues. Written as DNA, the CDR3 is TGCGCCAGCAGCCAAGGTGTAGGTAGCTCTGGGGCCAACGTCCTGACTTTC. Translating it yields CASSQGVGSSGANVLTF.

There are many counts of this clonotype. The chain is built from TRBV20-1 and TRBJ2-2; 9 bases align to TRBD2. V was pared by 1 base and J by 1 base, with 7 bases of the junction left unmatched. The CDR3 covers 17 residues. Germline CDR1 DFQATT, CDR2 SNEGSKA (reference sequence). The CDR3 loop is CSARGMMTSGNTGELFF. The CDR3, as DNA: TGCAGTGCTAGAGGAATGATGACTAGCGGGAACACCGGGGAGCTGTTTTTT.